This TCR beta chain was obtained from a study of OX40 agonist ivuxolimab in advanced cancers. Sequencing used immunoSEQ multiplex PCR; TCRdb keeps in-frame clones, though not all of them. There are more than 65,000 clones in the sample; around 85% occur only once, and about 0.82% lies in the top ten. The germline V gene has CDR1 SGDLS and CDR2 YYNGEE. V was trimmed by 0 bases and J by 2 bases, leaving 23 bases between them. The CDR3 contains 19 residues. The clonotype was recovered from an adult with an advanced solid tumor such as melanoma, head and neck, liver or kidney cancer. This chain links TRBV9 with TRBJ1-2, with a weak D call TRBD1 (5 bases). The specimen was CD4+ or CD8+ T cells sorted from blood, collected in a trial of the OX40 agonist ivuxolimab. This CDR3 is CASSVEVPTPNSGNYGYTF. The CDR3 DNA is TGTGCCAGCAGCGTAGAGGTGCCTACCCCAAATTCAGGGAACTATGGCTACACCTTC.